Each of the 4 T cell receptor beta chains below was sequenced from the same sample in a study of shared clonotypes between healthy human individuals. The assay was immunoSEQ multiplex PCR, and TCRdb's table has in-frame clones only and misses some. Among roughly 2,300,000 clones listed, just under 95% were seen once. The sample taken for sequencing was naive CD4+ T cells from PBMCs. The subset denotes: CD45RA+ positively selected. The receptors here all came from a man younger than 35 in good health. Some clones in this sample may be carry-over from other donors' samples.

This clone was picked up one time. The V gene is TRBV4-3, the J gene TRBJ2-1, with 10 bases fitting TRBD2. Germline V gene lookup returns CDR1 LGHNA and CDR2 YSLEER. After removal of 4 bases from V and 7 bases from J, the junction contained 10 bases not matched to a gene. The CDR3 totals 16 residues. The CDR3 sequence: CASSPAGLAGANEQFF. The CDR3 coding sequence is TGCGCCAGCAGCCCAGCGGGGCTAGCGGGAGCAAATGAGCAGTTCTTC.

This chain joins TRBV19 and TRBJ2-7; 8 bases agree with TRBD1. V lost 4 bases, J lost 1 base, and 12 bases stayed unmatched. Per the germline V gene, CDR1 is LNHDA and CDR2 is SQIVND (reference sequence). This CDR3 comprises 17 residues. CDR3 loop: CASSTVRGTGVSYEQYF. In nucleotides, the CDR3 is TGTGCCAGTAGTACCGTACGTGGGACAGGCGTATCCTACGAGCAGTACTTC.

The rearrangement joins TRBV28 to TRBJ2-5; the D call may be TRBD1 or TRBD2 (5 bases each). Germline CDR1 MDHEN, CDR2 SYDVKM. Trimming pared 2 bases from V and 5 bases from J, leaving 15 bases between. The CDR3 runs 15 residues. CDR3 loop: CASSLIGVLEETQYF. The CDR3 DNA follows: TGTGCCAGCAGTTTAATAGGGGTACTAGAGGAGACCCAGTACTTC. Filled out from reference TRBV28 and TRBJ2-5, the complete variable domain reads DVKVTQSSRYLVKRTGEKVFLECVQDMDHENMFWYRQDPGLGLRLIYFSYDVKMKEKGDIPEGYSVSREKKERFSLILESASTNQTSMYLCASSLIGVLEETQYFGPGTRLLVL.

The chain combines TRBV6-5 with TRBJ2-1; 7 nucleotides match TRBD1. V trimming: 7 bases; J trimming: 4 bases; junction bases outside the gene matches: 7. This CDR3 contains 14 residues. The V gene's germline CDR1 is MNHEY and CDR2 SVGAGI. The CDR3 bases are TGTGCCAGCAAGTTAAGGGGGCGGTACAATGAGCAGTTCTTC. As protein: CASKLRGRYNEQFF.